The clone carrying this TCR beta chain appeared a few times. What it binds is unknown. Looked up from germline, CDR1 is MNHEY and CDR2 is SVGAGI. V dropped 0 bases and J dropped 4 bases, with 17 bases sitting between them. The CDR3 totals 17 residues. Per individual sample, total RNA of at least 5.5 micrograms was extracted. A second PCR, run for about 7 to 11 cycles, used a sample-barcoded 5' primer plus a J-beta primer mix. TCRdb analysed the 5' RACE reads with MiXCR anew, one entry per CDR3 protein. The sample contains under 1 million distinct CDR3 sequences, under 45% of which appear only once. The record originates from a study of blood T cells in healthy people across ages. The study, taken as a whole, reports: Diversity estimated from one million T cells was considered an underestimate. Donors of long life had a larger count of naive CD4+ cells and greater diversity than aged donors.

The sample comprised blood. The chain is built from TRBV6-5 and TRBJ2-3; possible D gene TRBD2, 7 bases. This TCR came from a man in his fifties or sixties in good health. The CDR3 reads CASSYSLRGGNPDTQYF. In nucleotides, the CDR3 is TGTGCCAGCAGTTACTCATTGAGGGGGGGAAACCCAGATACGCAGTATTTT.